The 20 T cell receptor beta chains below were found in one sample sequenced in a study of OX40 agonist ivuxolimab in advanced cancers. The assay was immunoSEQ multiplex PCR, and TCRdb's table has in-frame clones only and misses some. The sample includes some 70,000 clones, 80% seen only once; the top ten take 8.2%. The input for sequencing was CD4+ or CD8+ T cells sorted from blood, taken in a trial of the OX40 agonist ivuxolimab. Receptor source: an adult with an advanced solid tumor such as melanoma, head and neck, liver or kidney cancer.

The CDR3 DNA reads as TGTGCCAGCTCACTCGCACCAGGGGGAGAGACCCAGTACTTC. Protein sequence: CASSLAPGGETQYF. The chain couples TRBV18 to TRBJ2-5; 7 bases match TRBD1. With V trimmed by 4 bases and J by 4 bases, 6 bases remained unmatched. The CDR3 covers 14 residues. CDR1 and CDR2 (germline): KGHSH, LQKENI.

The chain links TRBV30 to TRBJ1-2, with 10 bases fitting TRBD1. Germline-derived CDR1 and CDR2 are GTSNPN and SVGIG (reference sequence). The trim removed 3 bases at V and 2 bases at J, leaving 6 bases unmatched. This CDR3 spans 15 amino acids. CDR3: CAWRKTGGANYGYTF. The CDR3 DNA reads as TGTGCCTGGAGGAAGACAGGGGGCGCGAACTATGGCTACACCTTC.

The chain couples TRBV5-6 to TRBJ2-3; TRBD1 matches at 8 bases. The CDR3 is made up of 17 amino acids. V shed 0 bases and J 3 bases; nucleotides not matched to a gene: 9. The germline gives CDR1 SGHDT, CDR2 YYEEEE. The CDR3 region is CASSLAGQGARTDTQYF. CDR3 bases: TGTGCCAGCAGCTTGGCCGGGCAGGGGGCAAGAACAGATACGCAGTATTTT.

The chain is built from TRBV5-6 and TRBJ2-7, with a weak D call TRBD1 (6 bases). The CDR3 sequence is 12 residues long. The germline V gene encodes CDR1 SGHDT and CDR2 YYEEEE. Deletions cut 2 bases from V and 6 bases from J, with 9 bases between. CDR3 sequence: CASSFLGAEQYF. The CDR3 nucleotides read TGTGCCAGCAGCTTTCTGGGGGCCGAGCAGTACTTC. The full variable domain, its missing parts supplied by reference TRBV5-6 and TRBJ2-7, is DAGVTQSPTHLIKTRGQQVTLRCSPKSGHDTVSWYQQALGQGPQFIFQYYEEEERQRGNFPDRFSGHQFPNYSSELNVNALLLGDSALYLCASSFLGAEQYFGPGTRLTVT.

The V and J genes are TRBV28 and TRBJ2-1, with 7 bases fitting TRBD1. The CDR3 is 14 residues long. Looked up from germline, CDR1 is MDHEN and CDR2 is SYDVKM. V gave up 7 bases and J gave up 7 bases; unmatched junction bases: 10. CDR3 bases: TGTGCCAGCACCCAACCCGGGACAGAAAATGAGCAGTTCTTC. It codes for CASTQPGTENEQFF.

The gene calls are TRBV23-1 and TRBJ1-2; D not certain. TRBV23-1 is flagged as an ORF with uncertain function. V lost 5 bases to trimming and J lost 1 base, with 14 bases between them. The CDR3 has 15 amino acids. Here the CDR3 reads CASSRSDSDNYGYTF. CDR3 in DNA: TGCGCCAGCAGTAGGTCGGACTCTGATAACTATGGCTACACCTTC.

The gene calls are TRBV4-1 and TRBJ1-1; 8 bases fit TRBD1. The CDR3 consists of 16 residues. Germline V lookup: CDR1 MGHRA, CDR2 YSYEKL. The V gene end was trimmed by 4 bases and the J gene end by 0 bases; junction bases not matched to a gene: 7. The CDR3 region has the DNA TGCGCCAGCAGCCGAGGGGACAGGACTCTGAACACTGAAGCTTTCTTT. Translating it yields CASSRGDRTLNTEAFF.

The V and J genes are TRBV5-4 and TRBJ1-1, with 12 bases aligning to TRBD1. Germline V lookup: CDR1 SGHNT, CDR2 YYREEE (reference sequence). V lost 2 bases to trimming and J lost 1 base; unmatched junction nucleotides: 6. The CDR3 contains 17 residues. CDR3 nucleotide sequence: TGTGCCAGCAGCTTCGGGGGGGACAGGGGGCCGAACACTGAAGCTTTCTTT. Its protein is CASSFGGDRGPNTEAFF.

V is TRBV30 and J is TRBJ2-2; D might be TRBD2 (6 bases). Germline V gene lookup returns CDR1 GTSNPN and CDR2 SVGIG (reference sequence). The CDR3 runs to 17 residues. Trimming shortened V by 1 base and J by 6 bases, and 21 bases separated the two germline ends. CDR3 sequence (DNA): TGTGCCTGGAGTGATCTTTTTGCAGGGAGGAATGCCGGGGAGCTGTTTTTT. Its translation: CAWSDLFAGRNAGELFF.

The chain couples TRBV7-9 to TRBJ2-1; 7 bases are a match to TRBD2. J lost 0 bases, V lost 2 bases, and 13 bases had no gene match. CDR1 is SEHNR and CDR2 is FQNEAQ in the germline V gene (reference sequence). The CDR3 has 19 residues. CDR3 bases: TGTGCCAGCAGCTTAATCTACGGTGGGGGGGATAGCTCCTACAATGAGCAGTTCTTC. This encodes CASSLIYGGGDSSYNEQFF.

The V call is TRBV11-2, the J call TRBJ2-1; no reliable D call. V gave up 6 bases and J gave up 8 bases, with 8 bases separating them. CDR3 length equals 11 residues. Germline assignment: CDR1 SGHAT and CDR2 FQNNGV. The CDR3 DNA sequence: TGTGCCAGCAGTAGGGCTCATGAGCAGTTCTTC. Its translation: CASSRAHEQFF. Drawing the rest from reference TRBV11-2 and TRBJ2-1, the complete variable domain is EAGVAQSPRYKIIEKRQSVAFWCNPISGHATLYWYQQILGQGPKLLIQFQNNGVVDDSQLPKDRFSAERLKGVDSTLKIQPAKLEDSAVYLCASSRAHEQFFGPGTRLTVL.

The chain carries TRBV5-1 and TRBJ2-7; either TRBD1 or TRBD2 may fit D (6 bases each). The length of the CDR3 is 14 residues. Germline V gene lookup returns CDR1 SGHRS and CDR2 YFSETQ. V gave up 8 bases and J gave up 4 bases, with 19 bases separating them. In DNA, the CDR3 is TGCGCCAGGGGAAAGAGGGGGGTGACGTACGAGCAGTACTTC. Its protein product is CARGKRGVTYEQYF.

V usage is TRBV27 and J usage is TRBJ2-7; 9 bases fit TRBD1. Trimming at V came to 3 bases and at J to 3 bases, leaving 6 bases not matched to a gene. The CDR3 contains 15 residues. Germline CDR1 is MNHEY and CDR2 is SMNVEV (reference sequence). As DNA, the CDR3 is TGTGCCAGCAGTTTCGGGACAGGGAATTTCTACGAGCAGTACTTC. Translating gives CASSFGTGNFYEQYF.

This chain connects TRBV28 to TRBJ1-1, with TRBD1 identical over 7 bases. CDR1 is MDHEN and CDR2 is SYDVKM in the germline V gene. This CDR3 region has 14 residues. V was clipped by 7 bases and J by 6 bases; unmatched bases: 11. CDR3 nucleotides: TGTGCCAGCATCCTCCCAGGGGGAGGCGCTGAAGCTTTCTTT. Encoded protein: CASILPGGGAEAFF. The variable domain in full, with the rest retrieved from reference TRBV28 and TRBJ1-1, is DVKVTQSSRYLVKRTGEKVFLECVQDMDHENMFWYRQDPGLGLRLIYFSYDVKMKEKGDIPEGYSVSREKKERFSLILESASTNQTSMYLCASILPGGGAEAFFGQGTRLTVV.

The CDR3 coding sequence is TGTGCCAGTAGTATAGTGCCAGGGGCCGGGGAGCTGTTTTTT. This translates into CASSIVPGAGELFF. The chain recombines TRBV19 with TRBJ2-2; D perhaps matches TRBD1 (6 bases). This CDR3 comprises 14 residues. Trimming removed 1 base at V and 6 bases at J, with 9 bases between. The germline CDR1 and CDR2 sequences are LNHDA and SQIVND (reference sequence). The complete variable domain, with remaining parts taken from reference TRBV19 and TRBJ2-2, reads DGGITQSPKYLFRKEGQNVTLSCEQNLNHDAMYWYRQDPGQGLRLIYYSQIVNDFQKGDIAEGYSVSREKKESFPLTVTSAQKNPTAFYLCASSIVPGAGELFFGEGSRLTVL.

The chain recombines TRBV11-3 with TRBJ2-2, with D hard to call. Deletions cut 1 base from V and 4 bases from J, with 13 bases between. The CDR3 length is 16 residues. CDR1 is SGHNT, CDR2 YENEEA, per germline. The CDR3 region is CASSLGGSSVTGELFF. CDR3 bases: TGTGCCAGCAGCTTAGGTGGATCGTCTGTCACCGGGGAGCTGTTTTTT.

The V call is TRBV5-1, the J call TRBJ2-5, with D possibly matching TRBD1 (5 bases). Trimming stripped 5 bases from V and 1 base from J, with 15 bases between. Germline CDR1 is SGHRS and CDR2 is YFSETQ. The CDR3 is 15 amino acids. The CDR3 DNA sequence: TGCGCCAGCAGGATTGTGGGGCAGCTCCAAGAGACCCAGTACTTC. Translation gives CASRIVGQLQETQYF.

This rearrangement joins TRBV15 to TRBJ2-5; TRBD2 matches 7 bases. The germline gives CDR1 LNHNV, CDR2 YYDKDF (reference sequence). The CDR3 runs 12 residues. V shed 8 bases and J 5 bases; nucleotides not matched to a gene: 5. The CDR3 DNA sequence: TGTGCCACCTCGACCGGGGGGGAGACCCAGTACTTC. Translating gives CATSTGGETQYF.

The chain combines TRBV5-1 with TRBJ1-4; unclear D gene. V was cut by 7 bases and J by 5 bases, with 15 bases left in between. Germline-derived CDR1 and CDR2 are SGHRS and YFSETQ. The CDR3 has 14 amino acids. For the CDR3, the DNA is TGCGCCAGCCCGCTGCCCCGAAAGAATGAAAAACTGTTTTTT. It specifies CASPLPRKNEKLFF.

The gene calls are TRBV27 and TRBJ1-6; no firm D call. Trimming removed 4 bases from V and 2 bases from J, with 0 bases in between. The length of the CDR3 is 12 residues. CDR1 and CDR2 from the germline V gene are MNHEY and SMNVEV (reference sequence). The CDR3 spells CASSSYNSPLHF. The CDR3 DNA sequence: TGTGCCAGCAGTTCCTATAATTCACCCCTCCACTTT.